This entry lists 22 T cell receptor beta chains sequenced from one sample in a study of neurological immune-mediated disorders. TCRdb itself ran the 5' RACE reads through MiXCR, one entry per CDR3 protein. The sample comprises 100,000 to 150,000 distinct CDR3 sequences, 3.2% of which are singletons, and over 1% rests with the top ten. The material sequenced was PBMCs. All receptors come from a woman in her 30s with multiple sclerosis.

This clonotype was seen ten or more times. The chain links TRBV4-3 to TRBJ2-3; tentatively, D is TRBD1 (5 bases). CDR1 is LGHNA and CDR2 is YSLEER in the germline V gene. The V end was cut by 2 bases, the J end by 6 bases, with 9 bases between. This CDR3 contains 13 residues. In nucleotides, the CDR3 is TGCGCCAGCAGCCAACGATGGGGCGATACGCAGTATTTT. This codes for CASSQRWGDTQYF.

This clonotype was picked up many times. The chain uses TRBV5-1 and TRBJ1-2; 7 nucleotides align to TRBD1. The CDR3 has 17 residues. Germline trimming cut 0 bases from V and 3 bases from J; bases unmatched to any gene: 11. The germline gives CDR1 SGHRS, CDR2 YFSETQ. The CDR3 here is CASSLEGQPSDYYGYTF. The CDR3 coding sequence is TGCGCCAGCAGCTTGGAGGGACAGCCCTCAGATTACTATGGCTACACCTTC.

This clonotype was found many times. The gene calls are TRBV7-8 and TRBJ1-1, with TRBD1 matching over 10 bases. This CDR3 is 17 amino acids long. Losses at the gene ends were 2 bases for V and 0 bases for J; bases not matched to a gene: 6. Germline lookup yields CDR1 SGHVS and CDR2 FQNEAQ. The CDR3 spells CASSLSGTGVMNTEAFF. CDR3 nucleotide sequence: TGTGCCAGCAGCTTATCGGGGACAGGGGTAATGAACACTGAAGCTTTCTTT.

This clonotype was counted ten times or more. This chain links TRBV12-3 or TRBV12-4 with TRBJ2-2, with D possibly TRBD2 on 7 matching bases. The CDR3 is made up of 14 amino acids. V lost 3 bases and J lost 4, with 9 bases in between. The CDR3 is CASSLAGATGELFF. The CDR3 DNA reads TGTGCCAGCAGTTTGGCGGGGGCCACCGGGGAGCTGTTTTTT.

This clonotype showed up many times. V is TRBV18 and J is TRBJ2-5; weak D call: TRBD1 (6 bases). The germline CDR1 and CDR2 sequences are KGHSH and LQKENI. The CDR3 extends over 13 amino acids. V dropped 2 bases and J dropped 5 bases, with 9 bases sitting between them. CDR3 region: CASSPTGRETQYF. CDR3 nucleotides: TGTGCCAGCTCACCAACAGGGCGGGAGACCCAGTACTTC.

There are many counts of this clonotype. The DNA of the CDR3 is TGCAGCGTGTGGGACAGCTACTACGAGCAGTACTTC. Protein product: CSVWDSYYEQYF. The V and J genes are TRBV29-1 and TRBJ2-7, with TRBD1 matching 7 bases. CDR3 length: 12 residues. CDR1 is SQVTM, CDR2 ANQGSEA, per germline. Trimming at V came to 6 bases and at J to 3 bases, leaving 5 bases not matched to a gene.

This clonotype was detected ten times or more. The V and J genes are TRBV29-1 and TRBJ2-7; D is ambiguous. This CDR3 region has 13 residues. V was cut by 0 bases and J by 1 base, with 7 bases left in between. Germline-derived CDR1 and CDR2 are SQVTM and ANQGSEA. Written as DNA, the CDR3 is TGCAGCGTTGAAGATCGGCAGTCCTACGAGCAGTACTTC. Protein: CSVEDRQSYEQYF.

This clonotype has a count of ten or more. The rearrangement links TRBV6-1 to TRBJ2-3; D not certain. This CDR3 is 18 amino acids long. Deletions cut 4 bases from V and 8 bases from J, with 28 bases between. Germline V lookup: CDR1 MNHNS, CDR2 SASEGT. CDR3 DNA sequence: TGTGCCAGCAGTGTAATGATGGGGTTCGCGTTTAGCACAAGTACGCAGTATTTT. This sequence encodes CASSVMMGFAFSTSTQYF.

This clonotype was observed at least ten times. The DNA of the CDR3 is TGCGCCAGCAGTTCCTCTGACGGCTACACCTTC. It specifies CASSSSDGYTF. The rearrangement uses TRBV10-2 and TRBJ1-2; the D is unclear. The CDR3 runs 11 residues. Germline CDR1 and CDR2: WSHSY and SAAADI. Trimming removed 5 bases at V and 8 bases at J, with 9 bases between.

Many counts were recorded for this clonotype. CDR3 loop: CSARDDGARGELFF. The CDR3 nucleotides are TGCAGTGCTAGAGATGACGGGGCTAGGGGGGAGCTGTTTTTT. The chain employs TRBV20-1 and TRBJ2-2; the D call may be TRBD1 or TRBD2 (5 bases each). The CDR3 spans 14 residues. Trimming left V 0 bases short and J 8 bases short, with 13 bases between. The germline V gene encodes CDR1 DFQATT and CDR2 SNEGSKA (reference sequence).

In its sample, this clonotype was seen many times. The chain joins TRBV20-1 to TRBJ2-3; 13 bases agree with TRBD2. Per germline, CDR1 DFQATT and CDR2 SNEGSKA (reference sequence). The CDR3 totals 18 residues. The trim removed 6 bases at V and 2 bases at J, leaving 14 bases unmatched. In DNA, the CDR3 is TGCAGTGCCCAACTAGCGGGAGGGCCTCTCGCTTCCACAGATACGCAGTATTTT. This codes for CSAQLAGGPLASTDTQYF.

This clonotype showed up many times. The V call is TRBV5-1, the J call TRBJ2-5; TRBD2 agrees at 11 bases. Unmatched junction bases numbered 3, after V lost 0 bases and J lost 5 bases. CDR1 and CDR2 (germline): SGHRS, YFSETQ. This CDR3 is 15 amino acids long. CDR3 sequence: CASSLGLAGRETQYF. The CDR3 nucleotides are TGCGCCAGCAGCTTGGGACTAGCGGGGCGGGAGACCCAGTACTTC.

This clonotype has ten or more counts. An end of the junction differs from the germline gene, which may be a read error. The chain combines TRBV5-1 with TRBJ2-3; TRBD2 agrees at 8 bases. Germline loops: CDR1 SGHRS, CDR2 YFSETQ. The CDR3 sequence is 12 residues long. CDR3 in DNA: TGTGCCAGCAGCTTAGCGGGGGATACGCAGTATTTT. Translated, it gives CASSLAGDTQYF.

This clonotype was counted between two and nine times. The chain uses TRBV5-1 and TRBJ1-2; a possible D gene is TRBD1 (5 bases). Looked up from germline, CDR1 is SGHRS and CDR2 is YFSETQ. V was cut by 4 bases and J by 3 bases, with 16 bases left in between. The CDR3 runs 15 residues. In DNA, the CDR3 is TGCGCCAGCAGCCCTCAGCCGGGAGGGGACTATGGCTACACCTTC. As protein: CASSPQPGGDYGYTF.

Ten or more counts support this clonotype. The chain links TRBV20-1 to TRBJ2-7; D uncertain. Germline CDR1 DFQATT, CDR2 SNEGSKA (reference sequence). CDR3 length equals 12 residues. Trimming cost V 3 bases and J 6 bases, with 12 bases left between them. The CDR3 sequence: CSASGPSGEQYF. The CDR3 DNA follows: TGCAGTGCTAGCGGCCCGAGTGGCGAGCAGTACTTC.

Ten or more counts support this clonotype. The chain links TRBV14 to TRBJ1-6; TRBD1 might be the D (5 bases). V shed 2 bases and J shed 7 bases, with 9 bases lying between them. CDR3 length: 14 residues. Germline values: CDR1 SGHDN, CDR2 FVKESK. CDR3 nucleotide sequence: TGTGCCAGCAGCCAAACCGGGGGGAATTCACCCCTCCACTTT. Protein product: CASSQTGGNSPLHF.

This clonotype was picked up many times. The V and J genes are TRBV10-3 and TRBJ1-2, with TRBD1 matching 7 bases. The V segment lost 2 bases and the J segment 8 bases; nucleotides outside the gene matches: 8. The CDR3 has 14 residues. Per germline, CDR1 ENHRY and CDR2 SYGVKD. CDR3 coding DNA: TGTGCCATCAGTGAGAGGGGGACAGCCTGGGGCTACACCTTC. This sequence encodes CAISERGTAWGYTF.

This clonotype was detected ten times or more. The chain carries TRBV12-3 or TRBV12-4 and TRBJ2-3; D might be TRBD2 (6 bases). The CDR3 has 14 residues. The germline V and J ends were trimmed by 6 bases and 0 bases, with 10 bases remaining between them. The CDR3 nucleotides read TGTGCCAGCAGCCCCAGCGGGAGCACAGATACGCAGTATTTT. Translation gives CASSPSGSTDTQYF.

This clonotype occurred a few times. The chain couples TRBV12-3 or TRBV12-4 to TRBJ2-2; 7 nucleotides agree with TRBD1. J gave up 0 bases and V 5 bases, and 9 bases lay outside the gene matches. The CDR3 is 17 amino acids. The DNA for the CDR3 is TGTGCCAGCAGTGCGCCGGGACAGTACGCGAACACCGGGGAGCTGTTTTTT. It codes for CASSAPGQYANTGELFF.

This clonotype was recorded many times. V gene TRBV21-1 combines with J gene TRBJ2-5; TRBD1 is taken as the D call from the table, unchecked against the DNA. TRBV21-1 is deemed a pseudogene. CDR3 size: 14 residues. The chain's CDR3 is CASSKDTQGETQYF. The CDR3 DNA reads TGTGCCAGCAGCAAAGACACCCAGGGAGAGACCCAGTACTTC.

This clonotype was seen ten or more times. V gene TRBV10-3 combines with J gene TRBJ2-3; D unresolved. V was trimmed by 6 bases and J by 1 base, leaving 11 bases between them. This CDR3 region has 14 residues. CDR1 ENHRY and CDR2 SYGVKD come from the germline V gene. In nucleotides, the CDR3 is TGTGCCATCAGCCCCAATGGTGGCACAGATACGCAGTATTTT. Protein product: CAISPNGGTDTQYF.

In its sample, this clonotype was seen many times. V usage is TRBV5-5 and J usage is TRBJ1-5; D gene unclear. Trimming pared 3 bases from V and 4 bases from J, leaving 11 bases between. CDR1 and CDR2 (germline): SGHKS, YYEKEE (reference sequence). CDR3 size: 14 residues. In nucleotides, the CDR3 is TGTGCCAGCAGCTCCGTCCGAAGTAATCAGCCCCAGCATTTT. Its protein product is CASSSVRSNQPQHF.